This TCR beta chain was captured by sequencing in a study of blood T cell repertoires in COVID-19. Whole-study context: Researchers got acute and convalescent COVID-19 samples from the United States, Italy and Spain.

The V gene's germline CDR1 is MNHEY and CDR2 SVGEGT. V shed 2 bases, J shed 7 bases, and the junction held 6 bases outside the gene matches. The CDR3 contains 16 residues. As originally analysed: Reference gene primers were amplified, and this amplification served to estimate nucleated cell counts. The assay was immunoSEQ multiplex PCR, and TCRdb's table has in-frame clones only and misses some. D and trimming come from the DNA, and the V and J calls and clone size come from that table. Among 60,000 to 85,000 clones listed, approximately 80% were seen once. The origin of this receptor is a human donor in a cohort sampled during active COVID-19. The sample taken for sequencing was peripheral blood. The V call is TRBV6-2 or TRBV6-3, the J call TRBJ2-1, with 12 positions matching TRBD2. CDR3 in amino acids: CASSYRGLAGSNEQFF. Here the CDR3 DNA reads TGTGCCAGCAGTTACCGCGGACTAGCGGGGTCTAATGAGCAGTTCTTC.